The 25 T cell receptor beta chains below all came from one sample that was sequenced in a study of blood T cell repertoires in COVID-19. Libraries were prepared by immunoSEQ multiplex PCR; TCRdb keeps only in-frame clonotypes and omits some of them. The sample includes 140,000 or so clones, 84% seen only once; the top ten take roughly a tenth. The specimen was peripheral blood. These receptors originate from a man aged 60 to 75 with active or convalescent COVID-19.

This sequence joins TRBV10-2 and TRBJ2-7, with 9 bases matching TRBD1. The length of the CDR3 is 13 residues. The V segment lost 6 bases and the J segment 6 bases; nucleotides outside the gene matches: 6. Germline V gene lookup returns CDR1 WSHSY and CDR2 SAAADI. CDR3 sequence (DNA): TGCGCCAGCAGAGGGACAGGGATGTTCGAGCAGTACTTC. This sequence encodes CASRGTGMFEQYF.

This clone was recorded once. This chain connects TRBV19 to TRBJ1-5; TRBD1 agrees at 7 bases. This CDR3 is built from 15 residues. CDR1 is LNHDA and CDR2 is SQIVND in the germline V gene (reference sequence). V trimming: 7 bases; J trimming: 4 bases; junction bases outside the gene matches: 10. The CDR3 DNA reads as TGTGCCAGTATCGATAAGACAGGGCTAAATCAGCCCCAGCATTTT. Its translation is CASIDKTGLNQPQHF. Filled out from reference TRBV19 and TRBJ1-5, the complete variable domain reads DGGITQSPKYLFRKEGQNVTLSCEQNLNHDAMYWYRQDPGQGLRLIYYSQIVNDFQKGDIAEGYSVSREKKESFPLTVTSAQKNPTAFYLCASIDKTGLNQPQHFGDGTRLSIL.

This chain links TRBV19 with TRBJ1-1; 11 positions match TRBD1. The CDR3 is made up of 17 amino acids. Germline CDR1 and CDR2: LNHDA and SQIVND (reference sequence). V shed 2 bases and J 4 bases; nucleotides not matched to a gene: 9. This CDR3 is CASSIMGTGGWVTEAFF. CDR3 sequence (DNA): TGTGCCAGTAGTATAATGGGGACAGGGGGGTGGGTCACTGAAGCTTTCTTT.

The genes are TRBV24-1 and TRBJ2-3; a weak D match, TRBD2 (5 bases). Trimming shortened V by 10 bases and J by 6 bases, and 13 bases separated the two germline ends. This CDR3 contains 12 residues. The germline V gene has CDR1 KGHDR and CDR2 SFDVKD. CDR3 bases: TGTGCCACATCCCGGGGAATGGATACGCAGTATTTT. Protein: CATSRGMDTQYF.

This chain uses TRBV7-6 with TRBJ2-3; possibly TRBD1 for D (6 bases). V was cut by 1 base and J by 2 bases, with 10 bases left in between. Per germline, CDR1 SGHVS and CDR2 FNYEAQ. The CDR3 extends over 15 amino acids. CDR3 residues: CASSLGGQYTDTQYF. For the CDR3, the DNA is TGTGCCAGCAGCTTAGGGGGGCAGTACACAGATACGCAGTATTTT.

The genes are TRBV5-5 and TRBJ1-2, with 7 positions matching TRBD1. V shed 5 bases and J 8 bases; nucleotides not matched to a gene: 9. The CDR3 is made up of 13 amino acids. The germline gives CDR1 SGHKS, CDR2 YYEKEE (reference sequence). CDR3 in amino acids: CASRATGARGYTF. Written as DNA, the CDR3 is TGTGCCAGCAGGGCTACAGGGGCGCGGGGCTACACCTTC. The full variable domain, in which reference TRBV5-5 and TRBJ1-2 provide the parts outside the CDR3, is DAGVTQSPTHLIKTRGQQVTLRCSPISGHKSVSWYQQVLGQGPQFIFQYYEKEERGRGNFPDRFSARQFPNYSSELNVNALLLGDSALYLCASRATGARGYTFGSGTRLTVV.

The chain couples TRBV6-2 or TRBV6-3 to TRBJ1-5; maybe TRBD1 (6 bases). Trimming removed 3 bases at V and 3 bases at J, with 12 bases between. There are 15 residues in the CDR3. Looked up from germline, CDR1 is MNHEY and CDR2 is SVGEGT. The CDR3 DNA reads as TGTGCCAGCAGTTATCGGGGACAAGACAATCAGCCCCAGCATTTT. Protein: CASSYRGQDNQPQHF.

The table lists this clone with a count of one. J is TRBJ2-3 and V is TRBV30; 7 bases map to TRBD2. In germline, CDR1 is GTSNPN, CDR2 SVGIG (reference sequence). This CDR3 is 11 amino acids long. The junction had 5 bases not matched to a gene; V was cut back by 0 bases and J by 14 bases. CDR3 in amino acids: CAWSVGLDRYF. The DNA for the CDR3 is TGTGCCTGGAGTGTAGGACTAGATCGGTATTTT.

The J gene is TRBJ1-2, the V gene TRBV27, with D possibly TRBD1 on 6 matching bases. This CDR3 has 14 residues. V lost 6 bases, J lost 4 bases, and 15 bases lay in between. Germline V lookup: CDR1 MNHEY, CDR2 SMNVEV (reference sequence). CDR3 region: CASSLQGPSYGYTF. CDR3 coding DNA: TGTGCCAGCAGCCTACAGGGCCCCTCCTATGGCTACACCTTC.

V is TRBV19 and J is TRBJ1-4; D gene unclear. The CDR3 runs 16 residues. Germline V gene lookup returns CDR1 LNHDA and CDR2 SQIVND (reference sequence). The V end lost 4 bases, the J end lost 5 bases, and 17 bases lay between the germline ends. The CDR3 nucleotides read TGTGCCAGTAGTAAGACCGGGGTCCGAGGGAATGAAAAACTGTTTTTT. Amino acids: CASSKTGVRGNEKLFF. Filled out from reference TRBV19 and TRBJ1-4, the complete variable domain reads DGGITQSPKYLFRKEGQNVTLSCEQNLNHDAMYWYRQDPGQGLRLIYYSQIVNDFQKGDIAEGYSVSREKKESFPLTVTSAQKNPTAFYLCASSKTGVRGNEKLFFGSGTQLSVL.

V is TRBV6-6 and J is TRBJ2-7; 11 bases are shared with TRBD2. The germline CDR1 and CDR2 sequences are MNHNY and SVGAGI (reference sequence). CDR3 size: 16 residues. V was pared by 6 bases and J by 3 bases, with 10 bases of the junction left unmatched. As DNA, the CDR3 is TGTGCCAGCAGCCCGGGACTAGCGGAAGTCTACTACGAGCAGTACGTC. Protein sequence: CASSPGLAEVYYEQYV.

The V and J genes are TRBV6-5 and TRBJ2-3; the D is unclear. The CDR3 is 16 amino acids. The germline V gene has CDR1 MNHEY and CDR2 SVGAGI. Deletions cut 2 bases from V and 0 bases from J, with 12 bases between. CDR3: CASSYHRYSSTDTQYF. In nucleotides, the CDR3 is TGTGCCAGCAGTTACCACCGGTACTCTAGCACAGATACGCAGTATTTT.

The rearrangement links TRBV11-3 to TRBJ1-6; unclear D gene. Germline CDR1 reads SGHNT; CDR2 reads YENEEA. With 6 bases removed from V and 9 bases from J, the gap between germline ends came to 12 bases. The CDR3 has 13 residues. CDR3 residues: CASRLGPISPLHF. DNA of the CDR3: TGTGCCAGCAGACTTGGGCCTATTTCACCCCTCCACTTT. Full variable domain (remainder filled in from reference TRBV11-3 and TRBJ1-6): EAGVVQSPRYKIIEKKQPVAFWCNPISGHNTLYWYLQNLGQGPELLIRYENEEAVDDSQLPKDRFSAERLKGVDSTLKIQPAELGDSAVYLCASRLGPISPLHFGNGTRLTVT.

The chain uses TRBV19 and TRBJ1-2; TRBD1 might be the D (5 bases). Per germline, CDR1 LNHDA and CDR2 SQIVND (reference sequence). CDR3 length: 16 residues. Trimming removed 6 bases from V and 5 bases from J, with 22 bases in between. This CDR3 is CASSSPVTGRAYGYTF. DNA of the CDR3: TGTGCCAGTAGCTCCCCAGTCACAGGCCGGGCATATGGCTACACCTTC. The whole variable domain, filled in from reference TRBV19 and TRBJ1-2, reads DGGITQSPKYLFRKEGQNVTLSCEQNLNHDAMYWYRQDPGQGLRLIYYSQIVNDFQKGDIAEGYSVSREKKESFPLTVTSAQKNPTAFYLCASSSPVTGRAYGYTFGSGTRLTVV.

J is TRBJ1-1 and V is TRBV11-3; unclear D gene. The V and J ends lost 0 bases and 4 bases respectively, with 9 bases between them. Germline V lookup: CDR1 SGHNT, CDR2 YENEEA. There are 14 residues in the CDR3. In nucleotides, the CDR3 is TGTGCCAGCAGCTTAGATCTAGAGGGCACTGAAGCTTTCTTT. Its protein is CASSLDLEGTEAFF.

Here the CDR3 reads CAWPQTGDNQPQHF. DNA of the CDR3: TGTGCCTGGCCTCAGACAGGGGACAATCAGCCCCAGCATTTT. The chain recombines TRBV30 with TRBJ1-5, with 8 bases identical to TRBD1. Germline values: CDR1 GTSNPN, CDR2 SVGIG (reference sequence). The CDR3 extends over 14 amino acids. V trimming: 5 bases; J trimming: 3 bases; junction bases outside the gene matches: 6.

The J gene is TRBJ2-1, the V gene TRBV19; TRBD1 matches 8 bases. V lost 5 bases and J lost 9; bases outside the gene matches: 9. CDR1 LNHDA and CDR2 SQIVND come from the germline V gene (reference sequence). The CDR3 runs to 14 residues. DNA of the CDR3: TGTGCCAGTAGTCCCGCCCTGACAGGGGTTGAGCAGTTCTTC. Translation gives CASSPALTGVEQFF.

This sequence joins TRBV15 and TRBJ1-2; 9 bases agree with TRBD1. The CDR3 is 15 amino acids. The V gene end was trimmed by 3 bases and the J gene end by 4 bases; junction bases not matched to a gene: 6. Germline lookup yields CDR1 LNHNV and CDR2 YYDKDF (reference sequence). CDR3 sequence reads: CATSSGTGRFYGYTF. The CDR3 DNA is TGTGCCACCAGCAGCGGGACAGGGAGGTTCTATGGCTACACCTTC.

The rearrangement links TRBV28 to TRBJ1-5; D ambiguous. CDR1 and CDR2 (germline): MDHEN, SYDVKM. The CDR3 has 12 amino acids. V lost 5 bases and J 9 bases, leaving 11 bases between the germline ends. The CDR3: CASSPPRVPQHF. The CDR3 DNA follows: TGTGCCAGCAGTCCCCCCCGGGTGCCCCAGCATTTT.

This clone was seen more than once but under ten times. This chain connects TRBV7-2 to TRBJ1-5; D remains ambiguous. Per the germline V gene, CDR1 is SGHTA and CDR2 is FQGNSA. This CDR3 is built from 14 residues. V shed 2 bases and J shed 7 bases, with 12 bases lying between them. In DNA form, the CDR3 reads TGTGCCAGCAGCTTATCAGGATCCTGGCAGCCCCAGCATTTT. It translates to CASSLSGSWQPQHF.

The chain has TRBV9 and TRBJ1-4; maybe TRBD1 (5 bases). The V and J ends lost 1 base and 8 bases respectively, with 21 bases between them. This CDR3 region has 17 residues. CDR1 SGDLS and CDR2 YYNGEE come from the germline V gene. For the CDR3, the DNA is TGTGCCAGCAGCGTAAAGCCAGGGCCAAGCGCTTTAGAAAAACTGTTTTTT. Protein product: CASSVKPGPSALEKLFF.

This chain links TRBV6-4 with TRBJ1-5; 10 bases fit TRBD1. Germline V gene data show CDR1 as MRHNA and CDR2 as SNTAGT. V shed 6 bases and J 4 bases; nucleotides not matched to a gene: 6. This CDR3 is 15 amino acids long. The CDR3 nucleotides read TGTGCCAGCAGCCCCGGGGGACAGGGGAATCAGCCCCAGCATTTT. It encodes CASSPGGQGNQPQHF.

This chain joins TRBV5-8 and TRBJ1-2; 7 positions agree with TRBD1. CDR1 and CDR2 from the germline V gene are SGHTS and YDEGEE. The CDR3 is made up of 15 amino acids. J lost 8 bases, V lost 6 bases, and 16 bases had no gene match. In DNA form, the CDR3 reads TGTGCCAGCACGTTAATACAGGGGTCTTCAAGAGGCTACACCTTC. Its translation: CASTLIQGSSRGYTF.

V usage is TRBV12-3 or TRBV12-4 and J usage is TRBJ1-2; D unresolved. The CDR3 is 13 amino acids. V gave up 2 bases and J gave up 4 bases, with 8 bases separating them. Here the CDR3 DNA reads TGTGCCAGCAGTTTAACCGTCGGCTATGGCTACACCTTC. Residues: CASSLTVGYGYTF.

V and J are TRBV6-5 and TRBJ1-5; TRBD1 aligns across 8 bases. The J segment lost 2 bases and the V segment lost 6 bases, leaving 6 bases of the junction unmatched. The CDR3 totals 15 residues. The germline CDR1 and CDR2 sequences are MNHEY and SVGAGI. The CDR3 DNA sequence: TGTGCCAGCAGGACAACAGGGGGAGGCAATCAGCCCCAGCATTTT. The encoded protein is CASRTTGGGNQPQHF.